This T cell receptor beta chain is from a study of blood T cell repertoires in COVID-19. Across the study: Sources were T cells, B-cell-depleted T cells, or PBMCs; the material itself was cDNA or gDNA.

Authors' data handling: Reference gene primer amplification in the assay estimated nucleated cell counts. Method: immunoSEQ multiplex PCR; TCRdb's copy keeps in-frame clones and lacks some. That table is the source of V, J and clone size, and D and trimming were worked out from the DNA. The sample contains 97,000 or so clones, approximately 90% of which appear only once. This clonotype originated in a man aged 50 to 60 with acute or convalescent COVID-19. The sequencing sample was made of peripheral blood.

CDR3 nucleotide sequence: TGTGCCAGCAGCCAAGACGGGAGTGGGTTCGCAGATACGCAGTATTTT. Its protein is CASSQDGSGFADTQYF. The chain carries TRBV14 and TRBJ2-3; D possibly corresponds to TRBD2 (6 bases). CDR3 length equals 16 residues. The germline V gene has CDR1 SGHDN and CDR2 FVKESK. Trimming took 0 bases from V and 4 from J, leaving 14 bases between them.